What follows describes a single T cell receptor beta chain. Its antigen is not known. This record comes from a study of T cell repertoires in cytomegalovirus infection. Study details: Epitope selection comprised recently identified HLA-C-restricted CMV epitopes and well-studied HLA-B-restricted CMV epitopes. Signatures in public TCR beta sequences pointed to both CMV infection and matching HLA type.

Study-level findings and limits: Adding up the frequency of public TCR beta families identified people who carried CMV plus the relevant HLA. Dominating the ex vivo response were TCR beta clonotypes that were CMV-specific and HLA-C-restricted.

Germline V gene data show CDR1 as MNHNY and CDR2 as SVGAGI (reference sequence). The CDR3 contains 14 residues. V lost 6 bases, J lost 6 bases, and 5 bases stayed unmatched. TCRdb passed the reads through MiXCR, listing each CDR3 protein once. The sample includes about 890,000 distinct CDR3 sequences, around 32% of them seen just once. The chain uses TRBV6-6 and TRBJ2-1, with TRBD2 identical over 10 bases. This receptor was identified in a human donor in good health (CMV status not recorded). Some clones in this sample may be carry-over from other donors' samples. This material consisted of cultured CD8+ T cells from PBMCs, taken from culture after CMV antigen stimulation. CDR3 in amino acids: CASSPASGGNEQFF. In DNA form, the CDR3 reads TGTGCCAGCAGCCCCGCTAGCGGGGGCAATGAGCAGTTCTTC.